The clone carrying this T cell receptor beta chain was seen a handful of times. Per the original data handling: How many nucleated cells were present was estimated from reference gene primer amplification. Profiled with immunoSEQ multiplex PCR; TCRdb holds only in-frame clones, not every one. The V and J calls and clone size come from that table; D and trimming were worked out from the DNA. The sample comprises about 200,000 clones, about 79% of which are singletons, and 9.7% rests with the top ten. This sample stems from a study of blood T cell repertoires in COVID-19. Whole-study context: Samples representing acute and convalescent COVID-19 were sourced from the United States, Italy and Spain. PBMCs, B-cell-depleted T cells, or T cells provided the cDNA or gDNA that made up the material.

This CDR3 contains 16 residues. V lost 7 bases to trimming and J lost 1 base, with 16 bases between them. The germline gives CDR1 LNHDA, CDR2 SQIVND (reference sequence). The TCR comes from a man over 45 with active or convalescent COVID-19. J is TRBJ2-2 and V is TRBV19; D not resolved. Sequencing input: peripheral blood. The CDR3 sequence: CASTRDAQVNTGELFF. In nucleotides, the CDR3 is TGTGCCAGTACCCGAGATGCGCAGGTGAACACCGGGGAGCTGTTTTTT.